This T cell receptor beta chain was observed in a study of beta chain features in type 1 diabetes (dated by TCRdb to the late 2010s). In terms of the full investigation: No differences in mean age, gender distribution, total cell number or subset yield were found between patients and healthy donors. Across all samples, 107,917,701 sorted cells were examined, and cell number per subset correlated strongly with RNA yield. Whereas all 28 donors provided naive and central memory subsets, regulatory and stem cell-like memory subsets were isolated from just 8 patients and about 8 healthy donors. The study compared TCRB repertoires of sorted circulating CD4+ T cell subsets between recently diagnosed type 1 diabetes patients and matched healthy donors.

The table lists this clone with a few counts. What antigen it recognizes has not been identified. The input lacks base qualities; no much larger clone sits a single base away. A single peripheral blood draw of approximately 0.11 L on average was collected from each donor into heparinised tubes. Naive, central memory, regulatory and stem cell-like memory CD4+ T cells were sorted on a BD FACSAria II using a panel including CD45RO, CCR7, CD25, CD127, CD95 and CD27. All sorted populations exceeded 98% purity. Right away, PBMCs were isolated by Lymphoprep density gradient centrifugation and were stained directly, with no culture step. Samples were stained and sorted in pairs, with one healthy donor and one patient per experiment, so that batch effects were minimized. All of the isolated RNA was reverse transcribed with the High Capacity cDNA Reverse Transcription Kit, so expressed TCRB transcripts were sequenced. Deep immunoSEQ sequencing was performed on naive, central memory and regulatory T cell samples, with an average of roughly 3.6 million total reads per sample. Sorted cells were lysed in RLT buffer, and RNA was extracted using DNase-treated RNeasy Micro or Mini kits according to cell number. Each cell subset was processed on its own to prevent cross-contamination, while patient and healthy donor samples were processed together. TCRB sequences were amplified from cDNA with the immunoSEQ multiplex PCR, producing 87-bp fragments spanning the CDR3 region. Sequencing of the amplicons was performed on the Illumina HiSeq platform. The published analysis was carried out like this. Synthetic template baselines were used to correct PCR bias computationally, reads within Hamming distance 2 were collapsed, and singletons that could not be merged were discarded. By aligning reads against IMGT, V, D and J genes, CDR3 length, and insertions or deletions at six rearrangement sites were assigned. Within each subset, clonotype counts were normalized to sorted cell number, after which true diversity and Gini coefficients were computed with the tcR R package. Repertoire sharing was quantified using the overlap coefficient calculated on TCRB nucleotide sequences. As a proxy for the pre-selection repertoire, out-of-frame TCRB sequences from naive cells were analyzed. What TCRdb holds here is the immuneACCESS table cut down to in-frame rearrangements. Part of the clones is not present; checked against another copy, under half of the missing clones reflect an unresolved V gene, and the others are unexplained. The V and J calls and the clone size are those of that table, but D and trimming were determined from the DNA. This sample is represented by hundreds of thousands of clones; approximately 28% of them were singletons. The ten largest clones capture about 0.065% of the sample.

What the authors observed across the whole study: Because the HLA sub-analyses included only small numbers of individuals, any influence of HLA type on TCRB rearrangement was left unresolved. PCR might favor shorter templates, but patient and control samples were amplified and corrected together, so any skew would affect both groups equally. Patients with type 1 diabetes made fewer insertions and deleted more nucleotides at VDJ recombination sites, implying thymic rearrangement abnormalities. Type 1 diabetes patients showed a moderate but significant shortening of TCRB CDR3 length in all four CD4+ subsets. The naive, central memory and regulatory TCRB repertoires appeared to resemble one another more closely among patients than among healthy donors. Because cDNA rather than genomic DNA was sequenced, highly expressing activated cells could have been over-represented, although no difference in activation and CD3 levels was found between groups.

At the junction V is shortened by 2 bases and J by 9 bases, with 15 bases in between. As encoded in the germline V gene (reference sequence), CDR1 is SEHNR while CDR2 is FQNEAQ. Counted from cysteine to phenylalanine, this CDR3 has 14 amino acids. Of the read, only the CDR3 DNA is kept; its 42 bases are in frame from base 1. This receptor chain uses TRBV7-9 and TRBJ2-3; a confident D gene designation cannot be given. Sequences were obtained from naive CD4+ T cells from blood. In light of the paper, this sample's cell subset or site label describes: true naive CD4+ T cells. The receptor was isolated from a man aged 18 to 35 in good health. The CDR3 reads CASSLIYPVGTQYF. The bases are TGTGCCAGCAGCTTAATCTACCCAGTAGGAACGCAGTATTTT.